In this sample, the clone carrying this T cell receptor beta chain turned up many times. The antigen is undetermined. Arm-PCR of CDR3 regions with iRepertoire HTBI primers generated TCR beta libraries. TCRdb reanalysed the multiplex PCR reads using MiXCR and keeps one entry per CDR3 protein. The sample has a few hundred thousand distinct CDR3 sequences, about 25% seen once. The data were taken from a study of regulatory T cells in long-lasting Graves disease. Study-wide points: Persistent disease preferred TRBV28, TRBJ1-2 and TRBJ2-5.

Stated time point: persistent/refractory GD, antithyroid drugs over 5 years with positive TRAb. Generation of the TCR library employed RNA extracted from PBMCs. The ends were cut back, 1 base at V and 4 bases at J, with 7 bases in the middle. Germline CDR1 reads SGHTA; CDR2 reads FQGNSA. CDR3 length equals 13 residues. The clonotype was recovered from a female donor with Graves disease. Specimen: peripheral blood mononuclear cells (PBMCs), collected when the disease was refractory, from a patient treated with antithyroid drugs. The rearrangement joins TRBV7-2 to TRBJ1-1, with a possible D match to TRBD1 (6 bases). The CDR3, as DNA: TGTGCCAGCAGCTTAGGGGGGCCCACTGAAGCTTTCTTT. As protein: CASSLGGPTEAFF.